Listed below are T cell receptor beta chains from one sample, sequenced in a study of blood T cell repertoires in COVID-19. TCRdb keeps only in-frame clones here, not all; method: immunoSEQ multiplex PCR. The sample consists of tens of thousands of clones, over 75% of them appearing once. Specimen: peripheral blood. These receptors all come from a woman older than 75 with acute or convalescent COVID-19. The conserved cysteine and the conserved F or W are not part of the CDR3 here.

J gene: TRBJ2-5; V gene: TRBV5-1; CDR3 protein: ASSPDQETQY
J gene: TRBJ2-1; V gene: TRBV5-8; CDR3 protein: ASSLSLAGGQFYNEQF
J gene: TRBJ2-7; V gene: TRBV3-1/TRBV3-2; CDR3 protein: ASSQSGGLGEQY
J gene: TRBJ2-3; V gene: TRBV14; CDR3 protein: ASSQRTGSTDTQY
J gene: TRBJ2-1; V gene: TRBV5-6; CDR3 protein: ASSHGLAGGHYYNEQF
J gene: TRBJ2-5; V gene: TRBV7-9; CDR3 protein: ASSPGQGVETQY
J gene: TRBJ1-1; V gene: TRBV5-6; CDR3 protein: ASSLGGPAGAF
J gene: TRBJ1-2; V gene: TRBV20-1; CDR3 protein: SASHNPSDGYT
J gene: TRBJ2-5; V gene: TRBV28; CDR3 protein: ASKRTSGRGEETQY
J gene: TRBJ1-1; V gene: TRBV30; CDR3 protein: AWKKDRVGTEAF
J gene: TRBJ1-1; V gene: TRBV5-6; CDR3 protein: ASSVVNTEAF
J gene: TRBJ2-2; V gene: TRBV7-2; CDR3 protein: ASRGTSGSFGELF
J gene: TRBJ1-6; V gene: TRBV19; CDR3 protein: ASKEGRRDNSPLH
J gene: TRBJ2-3; V gene: TRBV5-1; CDR3 protein: ASSFRPDTQY
J gene: TRBJ1-1; V gene: TRBV18; CDR3 protein: ASSRGTGDTEAF
J gene: TRBJ2-2; V gene: TRBV7-2; CDR3 protein: ASRLRGSAGELF